These 21 T cell receptor beta chains originate from one sample sequenced in a study of Graves' ophthalmopathy and Graves' hyperthyroidism. The authors amplified TCR beta CDR3 regions, and they did so from RNA transcripts for repertoire sequencing. RT-PCR was first run with HTBI primers, then multiplex PCR in a second round. MiXCR, run by TCRdb on the multiplex PCR reads, gives a single entry per CDR3 protein. In the table there are around 1,000,000 distinct CDR3 sequences, roughly two fifths of which are singletons. The sample comprised peripheral blood or thyroid tissue (not recorded which). All receptors come from an adult man with Graves' hyperthyroidism.

The V call is TRBV9, the J call TRBJ2-5; 7 bases are a match to TRBD1. The CDR3 loop spans 14 amino acids. The germline CDR1 and CDR2 sequences are SGDLS and YYNGEE. V lost 4 bases and J lost 4; bases outside the gene matches: 7. In nucleotides, the CDR3 is TGTGCCAGCAGCACCTACGAGGGGGCAGAGACCCAGTACTTC. It translates to CASSTYEGAETQYF.

This clonotype showed up many times. V and J are TRBV29-1 and TRBJ1-1; D unresolved. Between the trimmed V and J ends, which lost 7 bases and 5 bases, there was a span of 14 bases. The CDR3 is made up of 12 amino acids. CDR1 is SQVTM, CDR2 ANQGSEA, per germline. Written as DNA, the CDR3 is TGCAGCGCGAATCCCGGGGTGACTGAAGCTTTCTTT. This gives the protein CSANPGVTEAFF. Complete variable domain (other parts from reference TRBV29-1 and TRBJ1-1): SAVISQKPSRDICQRGTSLTIQCQVDSQVTMMFWYRQQPGQSLTLIATANQGSEATYESGFVIDKFPISRPNLTFSTLTVSNMSPEDSSIYLCSANPGVTEAFFGQGTRLTVV.

The rearrangement links TRBV10-3 to TRBJ1-2; D remains unclear. The CDR3 has 15 residues. V was trimmed by 6 bases and J by 2 bases, leaving 16 bases between them. Per germline, CDR1 ENHRY and CDR2 SYGVKD. CDR3 in DNA: TGTGCCATCAGGGCGGGTGGTTTGTCGAACTATGGCTACACCTTC. Residues: CAIRAGGLSNYGYTF.

Many counts were recorded for this clonotype. The chain joins TRBV2 to TRBJ1-4; D uncertain. Germline V lookup: CDR1 SNHLY, CDR2 FYNNEI. CDR3 size: 12 residues. The V gene lost 5 bases and the J gene lost 8 bases, with 9 bases spanning the gap. The CDR3 reads CASSFHVEKLFF. The CDR3 DNA is TGTGCCAGCAGTTTTCACGTCGAAAAACTGTTTTTT.

Only a few counts were recorded for this clonotype. The J gene is TRBJ2-7, the V gene TRBV18; D remains unclear. The V and J ends lost 2 bases and 0 bases respectively, with 11 bases between them. This CDR3 contains 15 residues. Germline CDR1 and CDR2: KGHSH and LQKENI. The CDR3 DNA sequence: TGTGCCAGCTCACCAGGGGTCACCAGCTCCTACGAGCAGTACTTC. It yields the protein CASSPGVTSSYEQYF.

The rearrangement links TRBV20-1 to TRBJ1-3; TRBD1 aligns across 10 bases. The trim removed 7 bases at V and 9 bases at J, leaving 6 bases unmatched. The CDR3 sequence is 12 residues long. Germline assignment: CDR1 DFQATT and CDR2 SNEGSKA (reference sequence). CDR3: CSVEDRGTTIYF. Here the CDR3 DNA reads TGCAGTGTTGAGGACAGGGGGACCACCATATATTTT.

V is TRBV20-1 and J is TRBJ1-1, with unresolved D. Trimming cost V 3 bases and J 7 bases, with 12 bases left between them. The CDR3 covers 12 residues. The germline gives CDR1 DFQATT, CDR2 SNEGSKA (reference sequence). CDR3 protein: CSASTGPVEAFF. For the CDR3, the DNA is TGCAGTGCTAGCACGGGTCCCGTTGAAGCTTTCTTT.

The chain links TRBV9 to TRBJ2-5; D not certain. CDR1 is SGDLS, CDR2 YYNGEE, per germline. The V end was cut by 7 bases, the J end by 1 base, with 20 bases between. The CDR3 consists of 16 residues. In DNA form, the CDR3 reads TGTGCCAGCCGAAGTAGCTTAGAGCAATTCCAAGAGACCCAGTACTTC. Translated: CASRSSLEQFQETQYF. Variable domain in full (rest from reference TRBV9 and TRBJ2-5): DSGVTQTPKHLITATGQRVTLRCSPRSGDLSVYWYQQSLDQGLQFLIQYYNGEERAKGNILERFSAQQFPDLHSELNLSSLELGDSALYFCASRSSLEQFQETQYFGPGTRLLVL.

This clonotype was recorded at least ten times. V usage is TRBV7-8 and J usage is TRBJ1-2, with 9 bases lining up with TRBD1. With 7 bases clipped from V and 7 bases from J, the junction kept 10 bases outside the gene matches. CDR1 is SGHVS, CDR2 FQNEAQ, per germline. The CDR3 contains 14 residues. CDR3 region: CASITGGPSGGYTF. The CDR3 bases are TGTGCCAGCATAACAGGGGGCCCCTCGGGTGGCTACACCTTC.

As regards this clonotype: A much larger clone differs from this one at a single base, so this may be a read error. The chain combines TRBV5-6 with TRBJ1-2; D is ambiguous. The CDR3 is 13 amino acids. V lost 0 bases to trimming and J lost 7 bases, with 10 bases between them. Germline CDR1 is SGHDT and CDR2 is YYEEEE. The CDR3 nucleotides are TGTGCCAGCAGCTTGGAGGAGCTTAGTGGCTACACCTTC. It encodes CASSLEELSGYTF.

This clonotype was seen at least ten times. Here the CDR3 DNA reads TGTGCCAGCAGCTTAAAGGGACTAGCGGGAGCTTACGAGCAGTACTTC. Protein product: CASSLKGLAGAYEQYF. V gene TRBV7-2 combines with J gene TRBJ2-7; the match to TRBD2 covers 14 bases. V lost 2 bases and J lost 4; bases outside the gene matches: 4. This CDR3 has 16 residues. Germline loops: CDR1 SGHTA, CDR2 FQGNSA.

This chain connects TRBV7-6 to TRBJ2-2; 11 bases map to TRBD1. Germline lookup yields CDR1 SGHVS and CDR2 FNYEAQ. This CDR3 has 17 amino acids. V shed 6 bases and J 5 bases; nucleotides not matched to a gene: 11. The CDR3 protein is CASSSPTGQGATGELFF. The DNA of the CDR3 is TGTGCCAGCAGTTCGCCTACCGGACAGGGGGCGACCGGGGAGCTGTTTTTT.

V usage is TRBV20-1 and J usage is TRBJ2-2; D gene ambiguous. V lost 3 bases and J lost 0, with 8 bases in between. The CDR3 loop spans 14 amino acids. Germline V gene lookup returns CDR1 DFQATT and CDR2 SNEGSKA (reference sequence). CDR3 coding DNA: TGCAGTGCTAGCGGCAGAGCGAACACCGGGGAGCTGTTTTTT. The encoded protein is CSASGRANTGELFF.

With regard to this clonotype: This may be a read error: a much more frequent sequence differs by one nucleotide. The chain has TRBV7-2 and TRBJ1-2; the D is unclear. The CDR3 totals 16 residues. Germline CDR1 SGHTA, CDR2 FQGNSA. The CDR3 nucleotides read TGCGCCAGCAGCCAAGATAGGACGCGCACTAACTATGGCTACACCTTC. Translating it yields CASSQDRTRTNYGYTF.

The CDR3 protein is CASSPDLGETQYF. The CDR3 nucleotides are TGTGCCAGCAGCCCCGACCTTGGAGAGACCCAGTACTTC. The V call is TRBV12-3 or TRBV12-4, the J call TRBJ2-5; D gene uncertain. Between the trimmed V and J ends, which lost 6 bases and 4 bases, there was a span of 12 bases. The CDR3 runs 13 residues.

This clonotype was counted at least ten times. This rearrangement joins TRBV15 to TRBJ1-4; a weak D match, TRBD1 (5 bases). The V gene's germline CDR1 is LNHNV and CDR2 YYDKDF (reference sequence). Trimming took off 3 bases at V and 5 bases at J, with 13 bases between the two ends. The CDR3 has 15 residues. This CDR3 is CATSSGYGANEKLFF. The CDR3 nucleotides read TGTGCCACCAGCAGCGGGTACGGGGCGAATGAAAAACTGTTTTTT. Full variable domain (rest looked up from reference TRBV15 and TRBJ1-4): DAMVIQNPRYQVTQFGKPVTLSCSQTLNHNVMYWYQQKSSQAPKLLFHYYDKDFNNEADTPDNFQSRRPNTSFCFLDIRSPGLGDTAMYLCATSSGYGANEKLFFGSGTQLSVL.

At least ten counts were recorded for this clonotype. The J gene is TRBJ2-5, the V gene TRBV12-3 or TRBV12-4; a weak D match, TRBD2 (6 bases). Deletions cut 10 bases from V and 9 bases from J, with 24 bases between. The CDR3 loop spans 14 amino acids. In DNA form, the CDR3 reads TGTGCCACCCTGATCGGGAGTGAGGGGAACCCCCAGTACTTC. Its protein is CATLIGSEGNPQYF.

A remark on this clonotype: The CDR3 does not close with the conserved phenylalanine or tryptophan, likely indicating a read error. Because the CDR3's place on the DNA is in doubt, the DNA is left out and the CDR3 is given as listed by TCRdb. The chain combines TRBV5-1 with TRBJ1-2. The length of the CDR3 is 9 amino acids, counting both ends. CDR1 is SGHRS, CDR2 YFSETQ, per germline. CDR3 region: CASSSGLTY.

V is TRBV7-3 and J is TRBJ2-2, with D perhaps TRBD1 or TRBD2 (5 bases each). The CDR3 extends over 16 amino acids. The germline V gene encodes CDR1 SGHTA and CDR2 FQGTGA. V was shortened by 3 bases and J by 6 bases, with 17 bases between the two germline ends. CDR3: CASSLSGTRLPGELFF. In DNA form, the CDR3 reads TGTGCCAGCAGCTTGTCCGGGACCCGGCTCCCCGGGGAGCTGTTTTTT.

This clonotype was recorded only once. J is TRBJ1-6 and V is TRBV20-1; D may be TRBD1 (6 bases). V lost 0 bases and J 7 bases, leaving 10 bases between the germline ends. The length of the CDR3 is 14 residues. Germline V gene sequence: CDR1 DFQATT, CDR2 SNEGSKA (reference sequence). In DNA, the CDR3 is TGCAGTGCTAGAGATATAGGGGGGAATTCACCCCTCCACTTT. Translation gives CSARDIGGNSPLHF.

The chain employs TRBV5-1 and TRBJ2-7; TRBD1 is a possible D gene (5 bases). The V gene's germline CDR1 is SGHRS and CDR2 YFSETQ. Trimming removed 4 bases at V and 9 bases at J, with 23 bases between. This CDR3 has 15 residues. CDR3 nucleotide sequence: TGCGCCAGCAGCCACGAAAAATGGGGCACAGATACGCAGTACTTC. The encoded protein is CASSHEKWGTDTQYF.